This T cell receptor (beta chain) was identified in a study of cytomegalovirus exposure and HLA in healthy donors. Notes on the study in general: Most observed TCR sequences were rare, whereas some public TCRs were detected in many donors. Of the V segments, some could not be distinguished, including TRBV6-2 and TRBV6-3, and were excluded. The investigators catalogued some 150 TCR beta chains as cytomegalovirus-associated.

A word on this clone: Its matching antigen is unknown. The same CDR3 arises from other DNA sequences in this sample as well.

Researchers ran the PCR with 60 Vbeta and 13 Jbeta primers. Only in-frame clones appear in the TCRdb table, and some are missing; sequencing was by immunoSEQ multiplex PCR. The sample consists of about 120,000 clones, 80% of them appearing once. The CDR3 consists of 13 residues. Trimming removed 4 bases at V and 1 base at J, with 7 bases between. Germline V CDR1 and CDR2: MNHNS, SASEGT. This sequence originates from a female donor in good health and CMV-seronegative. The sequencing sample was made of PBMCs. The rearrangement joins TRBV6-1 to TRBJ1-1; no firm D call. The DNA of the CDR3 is TGTGCCAGCAGTGTTACAGAGAACACTGAAGCTTTCTTT. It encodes CASSVTENTEAFF.